The 16 T cell receptor beta chains in this list originate from one sample, sequenced in a study of blood T cell repertoires in COVID-19. The table came from immunoSEQ multiplex PCR; TCRdb's copy has only in-frame clones and leaves some out. Of 150,000 or so clones listed, roughly 85% are singletons. Specimen: PBMCs or T cells enriched from blood (not recorded which). Receptor source: a woman between 50 and 59 years old who had recovered from COVID-19.

The rearrangement joins TRBV2 to TRBJ1-6; TRBD1 aligns across 8 bases. The CDR3 contains 12 residues. Germline lookup yields CDR1 SNHLY and CDR2 FYNNEI. With V trimmed by 10 bases and J by 6 bases, 2 bases remained unmatched. CDR3 sequence (DNA): TGTGCCACCAGGGGGCCTAATTCACCCCTCCACTTT. The encoded protein is CATRGPNSPLHF.

The rearrangement joins TRBV6-5 to TRBJ1-1; 7 positions agree with TRBD1. Germline V CDR1 and CDR2: MNHEY, SVGAGI. Trimming removed 1 base from V and 6 bases from J; junction bases left unmatched: 8. This CDR3 has 15 residues. The DNA for the CDR3 is TGTGCCAGCAGTTACTTACAGGGGACCAGGTCTGAAGCTTTCTTT. Translation: CASSYLQGTRSEAFF.

This CDR3 is CASRNRGDTEAFF. The CDR3 region has the DNA TGTGCCAGCAGAAACAGGGGAGACACTGAAGCTTTCTTT. V and J are TRBV12-3 or TRBV12-4 and TRBJ1-1; 7 bases align to TRBD1. The CDR3 has 13 amino acids. The V and J ends lost 6 bases and 3 bases, in that order; junction bases with no gene match: 4.

The count of this clone is one. The chain links TRBV7-2 to TRBJ2-7; TRBD2 agrees at 10 bases. This CDR3 has 14 amino acids. V gave up 2 bases and J gave up 7 bases; unmatched junction bases: 5. Per germline, CDR1 SGHTA and CDR2 FQGNSA. CDR3: CASSLRVTSGEQYF. The CDR3 region has the DNA TGTGCCAGCAGCTTAAGAGTGACTAGCGGGGAGCAGTACTTC.

V and J are TRBV3-1 (or the pseudogene TRBV3-2) and TRBJ1-2; D is uncertain. Germline lookup yields CDR1 LGHDT and CDR2 YNNKEL (reference sequence). Deletions cut 1 base from V and 6 bases from J, with 6 bases between. This CDR3 is built from 12 residues. The CDR3 loop is CASSQGGNGYTF. The CDR3 bases are TGTGCCAGCAGCCAAGGAGGGAATGGCTACACCTTC.

The chain carries TRBV18 and TRBJ1-5; D is possibly TRBD1 (6 bases). Trimming left V 2 bases short and J 5 bases short, with 22 bases between. CDR1 and CDR2 from the germline V gene are KGHSH and LQKENI. The CDR3 contains 18 residues. The CDR3 protein is CASSPWGQGINGDQPQHF. For the CDR3, the DNA is TGTGCCAGCTCACCATGGGGGCAGGGGATCAATGGGGATCAGCCCCAGCATTTT.

CDR3 DNA sequence: TGTGCCAGTACCCCTCGACTGAGCTCCTACGAGCAGTACTTC. Encoded protein: CASTPRLSSYEQYF. V usage is TRBV19 and J usage is TRBJ2-7; no firm D call. Germline V gene data show CDR1 as LNHDA and CDR2 as SQIVND (reference sequence). V shed 7 bases and J shed 0 bases, with 13 bases lying between them. This CDR3 region has 14 residues.

This rearrangement joins TRBV12-3 or TRBV12-4 to TRBJ1-2; D remains unclear. Trimming took off 3 bases at V and 4 bases at J, with 3 bases between the two ends. The CDR3 loop spans 11 amino acids. The CDR3 region has the DNA TGTGCCAGCAGTTTGGCCTATGGCTACACCTTC. Protein: CASSLAYGYTF.

This clone was observed a single time. V gene TRBV11-3 combines with J gene TRBJ1-6, with D tentatively TRBD1 (5 bases). V gave up 8 bases and J gave up 7 bases, with 9 bases separating them. CDR3 length: 12 residues. Germline loops: CDR1 SGHNT, CDR2 YENEEA. The CDR3 nucleotides are TGTGCCAGCGCTGGGGGGAATTCACCCCTCCACTTT. This sequence encodes CASAGGNSPLHF. The full variable domain, its missing parts supplied by reference TRBV11-3 and TRBJ1-6, is EAGVVQSPRYKIIEKKQPVAFWCNPISGHNTLYWYLQNLGQGPELLIRYENEEAVDDSQLPKDRFSAERLKGVDSTLKIQPAELGDSAVYLCASAGGNSPLHFGNGTRLTVT.

The chain recombines TRBV4-2 with TRBJ2-5; 11 bases are a match to TRBD2. This CDR3 has 16 residues. The germline V gene has CDR1 LGHNA and CDR2 YNFKEQ. The J segment lost 4 bases and the V segment lost 0 bases, leaving 4 bases of the junction unmatched. CDR3 DNA sequence: TGTGCCAGCAGCCAAGATTCTCTAGCGGGAGGAGAGACCCAGTACTTC. Its translation is CASSQDSLAGGETQYF.

The chain employs TRBV24-1 and TRBJ2-7, with 7 positions matching TRBD1. V trimming: 2 bases; J trimming: 3 bases; junction bases outside the gene matches: 6. The CDR3 totals 15 residues. Per the germline V gene, CDR1 is KGHDR and CDR2 is SFDVKD. The CDR3 DNA is TGTGCCACCAGTGATTCGACGACAGGGCGCTACGAGCAGTACTTC. Translated: CATSDSTTGRYEQYF.

The chain links TRBV11-2 to TRBJ2-7, with D tentatively TRBD1 (5 bases). Trimming pared 4 bases from V and 2 bases from J, leaving 6 bases between. CDR3 length: 12 amino acids. Per the germline V gene, CDR1 is SGHAT and CDR2 is FQNNGV. CDR3 nucleotides: TGTGCCAGCAGCTCGGACACCTACGAGCAGTACTTC. It encodes CASSSDTYEQYF.

About this clone: Other DNA sequences in the sample encode the same CDR3. The chain carries TRBV5-1 and TRBJ1-1; D is uncertain. Germline V gives CDR1 SGHRS, CDR2 YFSETQ. The CDR3 consists of 13 residues. The V end was cut by 0 bases, the J end by 1 base, with 4 bases between. The CDR3 DNA reads as TGCGCCAGCAGCTTGGGCGGGAACACTGAAGCTTTCTTT. This gives the protein CASSLGGNTEAFF.

The chain carries TRBV28 and TRBJ1-1, with TRBD1 identical over 9 bases. The germline CDR1 and CDR2 sequences are MDHEN and SYDVKM. The V segment lost 3 bases and the J segment 4 bases; nucleotides outside the gene matches: 0. This CDR3 contains 13 residues. This CDR3 is CASSLDRGTEAFF. CDR3 DNA sequence: TGTGCCAGCAGTTTGGACAGGGGCACTGAAGCTTTCTTT.

CDR3 sequence reads: CASSLGQGIDGYTF. The CDR3 DNA sequence: TGCGCCAGCAGCTTGGGACAGGGGATTGATGGCTACACCTTC. The chain links TRBV5-1 to TRBJ1-2, with TRBD1 identical over 8 bases. The CDR3 is 14 amino acids. V was clipped by 0 bases and J by 6 bases; unmatched bases: 4. Per germline, CDR1 SGHRS and CDR2 YFSETQ.

This sequence joins TRBV9 and TRBJ2-1, with TRBD1 matching 7 bases. The CDR3 sequence is 12 residues long. Germline assignment: CDR1 SGDLS and CDR2 YYNGEE. With V trimmed by 4 bases and J by 9 bases, 4 bases remained unmatched. As DNA, the CDR3 is TGTGCCAGCAGCAGGGGGCGGTTTGAGCAGTTCTTC. Protein sequence: CASSRGRFEQFF.